The clone carrying this TCR beta chain was observed a handful of times. Germline V gene sequence: CDR1 SGHRS, CDR2 YFSETQ. V lost 0 bases and J lost 6, with 12 bases in between. CDR3 length: 15 residues. The data were taken from a study of T-cell reconstitution after alpha-beta-depleted transplantation in children. Preparation of the TCRbeta library was carried out with unique molecular identifiers. TCRdb re-called the PCR reads with MiXCR, one entry per CDR3 protein. The sample has about 540,000 distinct CDR3 sequences; approximately 20% are singletons. This receptor was identified in a human donor who donated a stem cell graft to a child with acute lymphoblastic leukemia. V gene TRBV5-1 combines with J gene TRBJ2-2, with D tentatively TRBD1 (7 bases). The source was PBMCs from the stem cell graft donor, collected from the stem cell graft. The CDR3 protein is CASSLGDREAGELFF. CDR3 nucleotide sequence: TGCGCCAGCAGCTTGGGTGACAGGGAGGCCGGGGAGCTGTTTTTT.